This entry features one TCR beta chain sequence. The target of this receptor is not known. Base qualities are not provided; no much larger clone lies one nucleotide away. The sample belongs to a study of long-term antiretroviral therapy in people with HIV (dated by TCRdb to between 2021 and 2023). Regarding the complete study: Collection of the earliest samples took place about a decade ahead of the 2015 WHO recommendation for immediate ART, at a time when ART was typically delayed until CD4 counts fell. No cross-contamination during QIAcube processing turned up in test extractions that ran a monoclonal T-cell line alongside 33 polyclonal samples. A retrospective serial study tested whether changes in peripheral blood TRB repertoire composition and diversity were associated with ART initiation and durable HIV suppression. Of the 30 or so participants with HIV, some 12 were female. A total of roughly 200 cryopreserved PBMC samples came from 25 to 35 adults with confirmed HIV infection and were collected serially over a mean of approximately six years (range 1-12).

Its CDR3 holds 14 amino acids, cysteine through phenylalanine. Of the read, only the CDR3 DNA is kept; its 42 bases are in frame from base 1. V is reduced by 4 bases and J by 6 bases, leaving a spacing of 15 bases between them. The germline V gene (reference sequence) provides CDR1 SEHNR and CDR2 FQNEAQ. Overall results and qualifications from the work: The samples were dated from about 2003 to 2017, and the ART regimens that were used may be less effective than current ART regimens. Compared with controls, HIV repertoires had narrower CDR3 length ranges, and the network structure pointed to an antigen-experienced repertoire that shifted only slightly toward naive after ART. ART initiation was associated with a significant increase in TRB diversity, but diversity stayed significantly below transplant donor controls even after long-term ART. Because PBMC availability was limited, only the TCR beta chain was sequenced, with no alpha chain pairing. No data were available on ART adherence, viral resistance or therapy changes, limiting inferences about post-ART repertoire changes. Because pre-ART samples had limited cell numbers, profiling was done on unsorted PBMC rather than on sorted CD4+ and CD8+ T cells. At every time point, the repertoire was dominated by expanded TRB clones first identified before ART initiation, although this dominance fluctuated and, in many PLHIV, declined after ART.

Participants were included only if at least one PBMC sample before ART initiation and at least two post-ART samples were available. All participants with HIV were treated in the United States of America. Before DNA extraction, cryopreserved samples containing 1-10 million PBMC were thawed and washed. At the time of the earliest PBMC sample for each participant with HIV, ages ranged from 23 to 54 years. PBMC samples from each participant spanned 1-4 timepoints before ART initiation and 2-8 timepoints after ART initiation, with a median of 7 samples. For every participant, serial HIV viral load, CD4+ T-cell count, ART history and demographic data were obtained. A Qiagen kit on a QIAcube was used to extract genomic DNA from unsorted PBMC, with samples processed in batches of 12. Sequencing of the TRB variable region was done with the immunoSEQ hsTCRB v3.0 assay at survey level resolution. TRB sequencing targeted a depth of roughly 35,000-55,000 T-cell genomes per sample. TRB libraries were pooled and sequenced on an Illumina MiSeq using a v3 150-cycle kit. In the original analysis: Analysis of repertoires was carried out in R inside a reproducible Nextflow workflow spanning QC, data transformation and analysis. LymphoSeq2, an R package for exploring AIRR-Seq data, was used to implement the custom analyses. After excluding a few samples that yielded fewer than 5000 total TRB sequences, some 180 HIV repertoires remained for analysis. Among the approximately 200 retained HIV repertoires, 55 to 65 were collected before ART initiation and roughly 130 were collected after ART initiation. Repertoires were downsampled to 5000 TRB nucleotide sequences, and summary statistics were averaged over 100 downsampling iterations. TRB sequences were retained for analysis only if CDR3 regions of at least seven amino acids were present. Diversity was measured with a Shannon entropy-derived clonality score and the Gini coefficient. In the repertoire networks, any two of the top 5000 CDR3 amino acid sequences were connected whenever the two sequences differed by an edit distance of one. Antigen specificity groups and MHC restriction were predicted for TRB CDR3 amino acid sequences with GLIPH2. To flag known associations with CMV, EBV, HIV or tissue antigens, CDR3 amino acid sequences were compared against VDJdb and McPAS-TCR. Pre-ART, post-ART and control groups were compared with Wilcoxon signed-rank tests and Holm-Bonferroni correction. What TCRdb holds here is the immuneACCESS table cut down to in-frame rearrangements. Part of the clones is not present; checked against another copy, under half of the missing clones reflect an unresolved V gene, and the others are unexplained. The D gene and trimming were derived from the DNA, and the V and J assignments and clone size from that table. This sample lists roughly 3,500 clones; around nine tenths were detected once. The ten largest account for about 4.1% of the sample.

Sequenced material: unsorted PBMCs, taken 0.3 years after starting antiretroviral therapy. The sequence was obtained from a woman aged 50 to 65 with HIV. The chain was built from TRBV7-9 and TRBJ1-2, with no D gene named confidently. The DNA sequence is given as TGTGCCAGCAGCTCCGACACGAAGGGAGATGGCTACACCTTC. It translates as CASSSDTKGDGYTF.